Below are 7 T cell receptor beta chains sequenced from a single sample in a study of OX40 agonist ivuxolimab in advanced cancers. Sequencing was performed with immunoSEQ multiplex PCR; in TCRdb, only in-frame clones are kept and a portion is missing. Of 70,000 or so clones in the sample, less than 90% were seen once. This sample comprised CD4+ or CD8+ T cells sorted from blood, obtained in a trial of the OX40 agonist ivuxolimab. The receptor source for this set is an adult with an advanced solid tumor such as melanoma, head and neck, liver or kidney cancer.

The rearrangement joins TRBV6-6 to TRBJ2-5; 8 bases agree with TRBD1. This CDR3 has 16 residues. Germline CDR1 MNHNY, CDR2 SVGAGI (reference sequence). Unmatched junction bases numbered 12, after V lost 5 bases and J lost 4 bases. CDR3 nucleotide sequence: TGTGCCAGCAGTCCACCCCGACAGGGGAGAACAGAGACCCAGTACTTC. Residues: CASSPPRQGRTETQYF.

This sequence joins TRBV19 and TRBJ1-2, with 7 bases matching TRBD1. Trimming removed 7 bases from V and 0 bases from J; junction bases left unmatched: 8. The CDR3 is 15 residues long. CDR1 and CDR2 from the germline V gene are LNHDA and SQIVND (reference sequence). CDR3 DNA: TGTGCCAGTACAGACAGGGTAGGATCTAACTATGGCTACACCTTC. It encodes CASTDRVGSNYGYTF. Variable domain in full (rest from reference TRBV19 and TRBJ1-2): DGGITQSPKYLFRKEGQNVTLSCEQNLNHDAMYWYRQDPGQGLRLIYYSQIVNDFQKGDIAEGYSVSREKKESFPLTVTSAQKNPTAFYLCASTDRVGSNYGYTFGSGTRLTVV.

V usage is TRBV28 and J usage is TRBJ1-6; D uncertain. The V gene's germline CDR1 is MDHEN and CDR2 SYDVKM. Trimming left V 3 bases short and J 3 bases short, with 3 bases between. The CDR3 runs 13 residues. CDR3 bases: TGTGCCAGCAGTTTCTACTATAATTCACCCCTCCACTTT. As protein: CASSFYYNSPLHF.

This rearrangement joins TRBV5-1 to TRBJ1-1; 7 bases line up with TRBD1. The CDR3 loop spans 16 amino acids. The trim removed 1 base at V and 4 bases at J, leaving 10 bases unmatched. Germline V gene lookup returns CDR1 SGHRS and CDR2 YFSETQ. The CDR3 nucleotides are TGCGCCAGCAGCTTGTCCCCCCTGACAGGGACCACTGAAGCTTTCTTT. It codes for CASSLSPLTGTTEAFF. Variable domain in full (rest from reference TRBV5-1 and TRBJ1-1): KAGVTQTPRYLIKTRGQQVTLSCSPISGHRSVSWYQQTPGQGLQFLFEYFSETQRNKGNFPGRFSGRQFSNSRSEMNVSTLELGDSALYLCASSLSPLTGTTEAFFGQGTRLTVV.

The chain couples TRBV5-6 to TRBJ2-3, with D hard to call. There are 15 residues in the CDR3. Germline V gene data show CDR1 as SGHDT and CDR2 as YYEEEE. Trimming cost V 4 bases and J 8 bases, with 20 bases left between them. The CDR3 DNA reads as TGTGCCAGCAGCCTCCCGACTTTCACCGCTCGTACGCAGTATTTT. It is translated as CASSLPTFTARTQYF.

V and J are TRBV30 and TRBJ1-5; D gene unclear. This CDR3 has 13 residues. Germline CDR1 GTSNPN, CDR2 SVGIG (reference sequence). V shed 1 base and J shed 0 bases, with 4 bases lying between them. CDR3 DNA sequence: TGTGCCTGGAGTGCTGATAGCAATCAGCCCCAGCATTTT. It specifies CAWSADSNQPQHF.

J is TRBJ1-2 and V is TRBV6-6, with D hard to call. This CDR3 region has 15 residues. Germline CDR1 and CDR2: MNHNY and SVGAGI (reference sequence). Trimming left V 7 bases short and J 1 base short, with 16 bases between. DNA of the CDR3: TGTGCCAGCAATCCGGACCTCATCTTTAACTATGGCTACACCTTC. Its protein product is CASNPDLIFNYGYTF.